The 19 T cell receptor beta chains below were found in one sample sequenced in a study of cytomegalovirus exposure and HLA in healthy donors. The study ran its PCR with 60 Vbeta and 13 Jbeta primers. Sequenced by immunoSEQ multiplex PCR; TCRdb stores in-frame clones only, minus some. The sample has about 170,000 clones; about three quarters are singletons. The sample comprised PBMCs. These receptors originate from a female donor in good health and CMV-seronegative.

This clone was observed a few times. V gene TRBV7-3 combines with J gene TRBJ2-5; maybe TRBD1 (7 bases). V was cut by 4 bases and J by 5 bases, with 14 bases left in between. Germline V gene lookup returns CDR1 SGHTA and CDR2 FQGTGA. The CDR3 sequence is 14 residues long. CDR3 sequence (DNA): TGTGCCAGCAGCTACTCGACAGGGAGGGAGACCCAGTACTTC. It is translated as CASSYSTGRETQYF.

This clone occurred a few times. This chain connects TRBV29-1 to TRBJ2-1; 8 bases are a match to TRBD2. This CDR3 is built from 15 residues. Germline lookup yields CDR1 SQVTM and CDR2 ANQGSEA. Trimming cost V 0 bases and J 4 bases; bases outside gene matches: 5. Here the CDR3 reads CSVEDPGRGYNEQFF. CDR3 nucleotides: TGCAGCGTTGAAGACCCCGGGAGGGGGTACAATGAGCAGTTCTTC.

This clone came up a few times. The chain uses TRBV19 and TRBJ1-2; D is ambiguous. This CDR3 has 15 amino acids. Germline V gene lookup returns CDR1 LNHDA and CDR2 SQIVND (reference sequence). V dropped 2 bases and J dropped 3 bases, with 13 bases sitting between them. The CDR3, as DNA: TGTGCCAGTAGTATATCCCCGGGATTAGACTATGGCTACACCTTC. It translates to CASSISPGLDYGYTF.

This rearrangement joins TRBV5-4 to TRBJ1-2, with D possibly TRBD1 on 5 matching bases. CDR3 length: 14 residues. CDR1 and CDR2 (germline): SGHNT, YYREEE (reference sequence). The V and J ends lost 4 bases and 6 bases respectively, with 16 bases between them. This chain's CDR3 is CASSTRGLSHGYTF. CDR3 nucleotides: TGTGCCAGCAGCACTCGGGGACTTTCGCATGGCTACACCTTC.

The V gene is TRBV5-1, the J gene TRBJ2-7; 12 nucleotides line up with TRBD2. This CDR3 contains 15 residues. The V segment lost 5 bases and the J segment 5 bases; nucleotides outside the gene matches: 8. Germline V gene sequence: CDR1 SGHRS, CDR2 YFSETQ. CDR3 residues: CASSRLAGGPDEQYF. CDR3 DNA sequence: TGCGCCAGCAGTCGCCTAGCGGGAGGGCCGGACGAGCAGTACTTC.

This chain joins TRBV15 and TRBJ2-6, with 12 nucleotides matching TRBD1. V was pared by 5 bases and J by 4 bases, with 6 bases of the junction left unmatched. Germline V gene lookup returns CDR1 LNHNV and CDR2 YYDKDF (reference sequence). There are 17 residues in the CDR3. The CDR3 DNA follows: TGTGCCACCAGCGGCGGGACAGGGGGCGCCGGGGCCAACGTCCTGACTTTC. Residues: CATSGGTGGAGANVLTF. The variable domain in full, completed from reference TRBV15 and TRBJ2-6, reads DAMVIQNPRYQVTQFGKPVTLSCSQTLNHNVMYWYQQKSSQAPKLLFHYYDKDFNNEADTPDNFQSRRPNTSFCFLDIRSPGLGDTAMYLCATSGGTGGAGANVLTFGAGSRLTVL.

A few counts support this clone. This chain uses TRBV6-6 with TRBJ1-2; TRBD1 matches at 10 bases. Germline V gene sequence: CDR1 MNHNY, CDR2 SVGAGI (reference sequence). This CDR3 has 14 amino acids. Trimming removed 6 bases from V and 2 bases from J; junction bases left unmatched: 3. The CDR3 coding sequence is TGTGCCAGCAGAACGACAGGGGGCAACTATGGCTACACCTTC. The encoded protein is CASRTTGGNYGYTF.

V is TRBV6-5 and J is TRBJ1-4; the D gene is possibly TRBD1 (6 bases). The germline V gene encodes CDR1 MNHEY and CDR2 SVGAGI. The CDR3 has 14 amino acids. The germline V and J ends were trimmed by 6 bases and 3 bases, with 11 bases remaining between them. CDR3 sequence reads: CASRQGMANEKLFF. CDR3 bases: TGTGCCAGCAGGCAGGGGATGGCTAATGAAAAACTGTTTTTT.

The table lists this clone with a count of one. This chain connects TRBV19 to TRBJ1-5; 9 bases are a match to TRBD1. The trim removed 8 bases at V and 6 bases at J, leaving 14 bases unmatched. The CDR3 has 16 amino acids. Germline-derived CDR1 and CDR2 are LNHDA and SQIVND (reference sequence). This CDR3 is CASGAPTGGGGQPQHF. Written as DNA, the CDR3 is TGTGCCAGTGGCGCCCCCACAGGGGGCGGGGGTCAGCCCCAGCATTTT.

This chain joins TRBV5-1 and TRBJ2-5; 7 nucleotides agree with TRBD1. Germline CDR1 reads SGHRS; CDR2 reads YFSETQ. The CDR3 has 14 residues. The V gene end was trimmed by 4 bases and the J gene end by 0 bases; junction bases not matched to a gene: 3. Here the CDR3 DNA reads TGCGCCAGCAGCCGGGACAGAGACCAAGAGACCCAGTACTTC. This sequence encodes CASSRDRDQETQYF.

This CDR3 is CASSLIGDGYTF. CDR3 nucleotide sequence: TGTGCCAGCAGCTTAATAGGGGATGGCTACACCTTC. This chain uses TRBV7-9 with TRBJ1-2; possible D gene TRBD1, 5 bases. CDR1 and CDR2 from the germline V gene are SEHNR and FQNEAQ (reference sequence). This CDR3 is built from 12 residues. V was trimmed by 2 bases and J by 6 bases, leaving 7 bases between them.

This clone was counted a few times. The chain recombines TRBV7-9 with TRBJ1-1; 8 nucleotides line up with TRBD1. The CDR3 is made up of 14 amino acids. The V gene's germline CDR1 is SEHNR and CDR2 FQNEAQ (reference sequence). V lost 2 bases to trimming and J lost 5 bases; unmatched junction nucleotides: 4. For the CDR3, the DNA is TGTGCCAGCAGCTTACAGGGGGCTAGTACTGAAGCTTTCTTT. It yields the protein CASSLQGASTEAFF.

The chain recombines TRBV27 with TRBJ1-2; 7 bases agree with TRBD1. The length of the CDR3 is 15 residues. Germline trimming cut 6 bases from V and 0 bases from J; bases unmatched to any gene: 7. CDR1 is MNHEY, CDR2 SMNVEV, per germline (reference sequence). The CDR3 DNA sequence: TGTGCCAGCAGCCCGGGGACAGCAGCTAACTATGGCTACACCTTC. Encoded protein: CASSPGTAANYGYTF.

The chain combines TRBV19 with TRBJ1-2; no clear D. Germline CDR1 and CDR2: LNHDA and SQIVND (reference sequence). The germline V and J ends were trimmed by 8 bases and 3 bases, with 13 bases remaining between them. The CDR3 runs 13 residues. The CDR3 reads CASSSFKDYGYTF. The CDR3 DNA reads TGTGCCAGTTCTAGTTTTAAGGACTATGGCTACACCTTC.

The chain is built from TRBV7-3 and TRBJ1-1; unclear D gene. The CDR3 is 13 amino acids. V lost 2 bases, J lost 1 base, and 5 bases lay in between. Per the germline V gene, CDR1 is SGHTA and CDR2 is FQGTGA. CDR3 loop: CASSLSSNTEAFF. DNA for the CDR3: TGTGCCAGCAGCTTATCCTCGAACACTGAAGCTTTCTTT.

The gene calls are TRBV2 and TRBJ2-7; TRBD1 agrees at 9 bases. The trim removed 8 bases at V and 4 bases at J, leaving 6 bases unmatched. The germline V gene has CDR1 SNHLY and CDR2 FYNNEI. The CDR3 contains 13 residues. The CDR3 is CASRTTGGYEQYF. The CDR3 coding sequence is TGTGCCAGCCGGACGACAGGGGGATACGAGCAGTACTTC.

DNA of the CDR3: TGTGCCAGCAGGCGGGGAAGCACAGATACGCAGTATTTT. This translates into CASRRGSTDTQYF. The V call is TRBV6-5, the J call TRBJ2-3; D might be TRBD2 (6 bases). Germline V gene data show CDR1 as MNHEY and CDR2 as SVGAGI. The CDR3 loop spans 13 amino acids. V lost 6 bases to trimming and J lost 0 bases, with 7 bases between them.

CDR3 region: CASRHRGTPYEQYF. CDR3 DNA: TGTGCCAGCAGACACAGGGGGACCCCCTACGAGCAGTACTTC. The V call is TRBV6-1, the J call TRBJ2-7; TRBD1 matches 8 bases. Germline trimming cut 6 bases from V and 2 bases from J; bases unmatched to any gene: 6. The CDR3 covers 14 residues. Per germline, CDR1 MNHNS and CDR2 SASEGT.

The genes are TRBV10-2 and TRBJ2-1; tentative D call: TRBD2 (5 bases). Trimming stripped 4 bases from V and 6 bases from J, with 13 bases between. Germline V lookup: CDR1 WSHSY, CDR2 SAAADI. This CDR3 spans 14 amino acids. CDR3 nucleotides: TGCGCCAGCAGTGGTTCTGGGAGTGCCAATGAGCAGTTCTTC. Translated: CASSGSGSANEQFF.